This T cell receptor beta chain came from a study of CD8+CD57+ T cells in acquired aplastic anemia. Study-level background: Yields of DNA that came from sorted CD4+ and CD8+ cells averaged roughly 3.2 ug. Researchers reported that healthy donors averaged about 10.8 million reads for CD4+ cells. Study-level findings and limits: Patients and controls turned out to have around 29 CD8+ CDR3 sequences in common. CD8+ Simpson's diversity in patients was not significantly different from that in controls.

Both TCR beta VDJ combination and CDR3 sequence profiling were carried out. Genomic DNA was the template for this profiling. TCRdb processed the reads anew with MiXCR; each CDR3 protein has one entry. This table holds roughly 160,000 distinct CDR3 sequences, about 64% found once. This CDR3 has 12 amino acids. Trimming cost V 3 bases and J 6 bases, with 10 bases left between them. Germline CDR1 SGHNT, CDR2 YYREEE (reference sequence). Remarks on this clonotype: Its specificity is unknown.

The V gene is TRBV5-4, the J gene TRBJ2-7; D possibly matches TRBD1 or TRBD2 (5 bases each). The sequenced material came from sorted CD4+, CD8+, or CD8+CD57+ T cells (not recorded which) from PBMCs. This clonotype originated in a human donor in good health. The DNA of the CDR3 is TGTGCCAGCAGCTCCGGGACGGTCGAGCAGTACTTC. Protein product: CASSSGTVEQYF.